This TCR beta chain appears in the sequencing data of a study of technical replicates of blood from several donors. Clones were sequenced by immunoSEQ multiplex PCR, and TCRdb holds only the in-frame ones, with some missing. The profile shows about 93,000 clones, about 95% of them singletons. This CDR3 is 15 amino acids long. Per the germline V gene, CDR1 is LNHDA and CDR2 is SQIVND (reference sequence). V dropped 1 base and J dropped 8 bases, with 14 bases sitting between them. This clonotype originated in a human donor in good health. The V call is TRBV19, the J call TRBJ1-4; D is possibly TRBD1 (5 bases). The sequenced material came from T cells isolated from PBMCs. CDR3 coding DNA: TGTGCCAGTAGTATAGGTGGGGCCTTTGGGGAAAAACTGTTTTTT. Its translation: CASSIGGAFGEKLFF.